This is a list of T cell receptor beta chains from one sample in a study of radiotherapy plus CTLA-4 blockade in lung cancer. Sequencing used immunoSEQ multiplex PCR; TCRdb keeps in-frame clones, though not all of them. The table lists around 45,000 clones, about 70% of them singletons. This sample comprised peripheral blood, obtained from a patient treated with radiotherapy plus ipilimumab. The receptor set was obtained from a human donor with non-small cell lung cancer who had a partial response to radiotherapy plus ipilimumab. Both conserved end residues are part of each CDR3. A D gene is named only where the DNA matches it firmly. The size entry is marked missing in some rows and otherwise reads once, few, many or a size class.

V	size	D	J	length	DNA	CDR3
TRBV2	-	TRBD2	TRBJ2-1	14	TGTGCCCTTGAGGGGCTAGCGGGAGGGACTGAGCAGTTCTTC	CALEGLAGGTEQFF
TRBV4-2	once	-	TRBJ2-1	19	TGTGCCAGCAGCCAAGATAGTGGTCAGGGGTATCCGTCCTACAATGAGCAGTTCTTC	CASSQDSGQGYPSYNEQFF
TRBV30	few	-	TRBJ2-5	14	TGTGCCTGGAGTGTACTAGGAAGGCCAGAGACCCAGTACTTC	CAWSVLGRPETQYF
TRBV7-9	-	TRBD1	TRBJ1-6	14	TGTGCCAGCAGCCGTACAGGGGAGGATTCACCCCTCCACTTT	CASSRTGEDSPLHF
TRBV30	few	-	TRBJ1-6	13	TGTGCCTGGAGTGTTACAGGGAATTCACCCCTCCACTTT	CAWSVTGNSPLHF
TRBV2	once	TRBD2	TRBJ2-3	16	TGTGCCAGCACGGGAGGACTAGCGGGGGGAGGTGATACGCAGTATTTT	CASTGGLAGGGDTQYF
TRBV9	-	TRBD2	TRBJ2-3	16	TGTGCCAGCAGCGGGACTCCGGGACTAGGACCAGATACGCAGTATTTT	CASSGTPGLGPDTQYF
TRBV5-1	-	TRBD2	TRBJ2-1	15	TGCGCCAGCAGCTCTGGACTAGCGGCCTACAATGAGCAGTTCTTC	CASSSGLAAYNEQFF
TRBV5-6	-	TRBD1	TRBJ1-2	14	TGTGCCAGCAGTGGGGGGACAGGGGGCAGTGGCTACACCTTC	CASSGGTGGSGYTF
TRBV7-2	-	TRBD2	TRBJ2-2	14	TGTGCCAGCACTTGGGGGGGGGATACCGGGGAGCTGTTTTTT	CASTWGGDTGELFF
TRBV5-4	-	-	TRBJ2-7	11	TGTGCCAGCAGCTTGGAGCGCGAGCAGTACTTC	CASSLEREQYF
TRBV7-9	few	TRBD2	TRBJ2-5	18	TGTGCCAGCAGCACCTCGGGACTAGCGGGATTCTTCCAAGAGACCCAGTACTTC	CASSTSGLAGFFQETQYF
TRBV28	-	-	TRBJ1-1	11	TGTGCCAGCAGGCTCACATCTGAAGCTTTCTTT	CASRLTSEAFF
TRBV7-2	-	TRBD1	TRBJ2-7	15	TGTGCCAGCAGCTCCGCTCAGGGGGCCCCCTACGAGCAGTACTTC	CASSSAQGAPYEQYF
TRBV19	-	-	TRBJ2-3	17	TGTGCCAGTAGTATAGACCCACAGGGGACTAGCACAGATACGCAGTATTTT	CASSIDPQGTSTDTQYF
TRBV13	many	-	TRBJ2-5	15	TGTGCCAGCAGCCCCCAGGGGACGGTGGTACAGACCCAGTACTTC	CASSPQGTVVQTQYF
TRBV19	few	TRBD2	TRBJ2-7	14	TGTGCCAGTAGTTCTAGCGGGAGCTCCTACGAGCAGTACTTC	CASSSSGSSYEQYF
TRBV14	few	-	TRBJ2-3	15	TGTGCCAGCAGCCAAAGCCGGCGACAACGAGATACGCAGTATTTT	CASSQSRRQRDTQYF
TRBV6-5	-	TRBD2	TRBJ2-5	14	TGTGCCAGCAGTCCGACTAGCGGACAAGAGACCCAGTACTTC	CASSPTSGQETQYF
TRBV18	few	-	TRBJ2-3	13	TGTGCCAGCTCACCACTCCGTACAGATACGCAGTATTTT	CASSPLRTDTQYF
TRBV2	-	-	TRBJ1-4	14	TGTGCCAGCAGTGCCTCCGGGAGCGGGGAAAAACTGTTTTTT	CASSASGSGEKLFF
TRBV29-1	many	-	TRBJ2-7	14	TGCAGCGCCTCCTCCGGGACATTTTCCTACGAGCAGTACTTC	CSASSGTFSYEQYF
TRBV7-8	few	TRBD1	TRBJ1-4	13	TGTGCCAGCAGGCAGGGGGGTAATGAAAAACTGTTTTTT	CASRQGGNEKLFF
TRBV19	-	-	TRBJ1-1	14	TGTGCCAGTAGTATACTCCGCACGGGTACTGAAGCTTTCTTT	CASSILRTGTEAFF
TRBV6-1	once	TRBD2	TRBJ2-1	13	TGTGCCAGCAGTGAAGTTAGCGGGAGTGGGCAGTTCTTC	CASSEVSGSGQFF
TRBV7-9	-	-	TRBJ2-1	17	TGTGCCAGCAGCTTAGAGGTGGGGGGGGCCAAGAACAATGAGCAGTTCTTC	CASSLEVGGAKNNEQFF
TRBV2	-	-	TRBJ1-1	13	TGTGCCAGCAACCTACAGGTGAACACTGAAGCTTTCTTT	CASNLQVNTEAFF
TRBV6-6	-	-	TRBJ1-1	16	TGTGCCAGCAGTCCCCCAAAAAGACCGGAGGACACTGAAGCTTTCTTT	CASSPPKRPEDTEAFF
TRBV2	few	-	TRBJ2-1	13	TGTGCCAGCACCTCAGGGAGGATCGATGAGCAGTTCTTC	CASTSGRIDEQFF
TRBV7-9	-	-	TRBJ2-1	15	TGTGCCGGGACCCTGTACGGGGGAAACTACAATGAGCAGTTCTTC	CAGTLYGGNYNEQFF
TRBV27	-	TRBD2	TRBJ2-2	15	TGTGCCAGCAGTTTCCAAGGACTAGGGGTCGGGGAGCTGTTTTTT	CASSFQGLGVGELFF
TRBV29-1	-	TRBD2	TRBJ2-1	18	TGCAGCGTGGCGGGACTAGCGGACCCCAACGTCGGCTACAATGAGCAGTTCTTC	CSVAGLADPNVGYNEQFF
TRBV7-6	-	-	TRBJ2-1	13	TGTGCCAGCAGCTTAGCGCAGGGTAATGAGCAGTTCTTC	CASSLAQGNEQFF
TRBV27	-	-	TRBJ1-1	14	TGTGCCAGCAGCCCTTCCTGGGGGGGCACTGAAGCTTTCTTT	CASSPSWGGTEAFF
TRBV7-9	-	-	TRBJ1-1	12	TGTGCCAGCAAGGGGATGAACACTGAAGCTTTCTTT	CASKGMNTEAFF
TRBV2	-	TRBD1	TRBJ2-2	15	TGTGCCAGCAGTCTAGACAGGGGATCGGCCGGGGAGCTGTTTTTT	CASSLDRGSAGELFF
TRBV7-9	-	-	TRBJ2-4	14	TGTGCCAGCAGCCCTGGAGCCCACCAAAACATTCAGTACTTC	CASSPGAHQNIQYF
TRBV6-6	few	-	TRBJ2-3	15	TGTGCCAGCAGTTATGACGGGGGTGGACCTAATACGCAGTATTTT	CASSYDGGGPNTQYF
TRBV5-1	-	TRBD1	TRBJ2-1	16	TGCGCCAGCAGCTTCCCGGGACAGGGGCCCTACAATGAGCAGTTCTTC	CASSFPGQGPYNEQFF
TRBV7-2	-	TRBD2	TRBJ2-1	16	TGTGCCAGCAGCCCCCGGGAAGGGCGGGGGGGCAATGAGCAGTTCTTC	CASSPREGRGGNEQFF
TRBV18	-	-	TRBJ2-1	15	TGTGCCAGCTCACCGCGACAGGAGGCCTACAATGAGCAGTTCTTC	CASSPRQEAYNEQFF
TRBV27	few	-	TRBJ2-7	12	TGTGCCAGCAGTTACGGCCCTAGCGAGCAGTACTTC	CASSYGPSEQYF